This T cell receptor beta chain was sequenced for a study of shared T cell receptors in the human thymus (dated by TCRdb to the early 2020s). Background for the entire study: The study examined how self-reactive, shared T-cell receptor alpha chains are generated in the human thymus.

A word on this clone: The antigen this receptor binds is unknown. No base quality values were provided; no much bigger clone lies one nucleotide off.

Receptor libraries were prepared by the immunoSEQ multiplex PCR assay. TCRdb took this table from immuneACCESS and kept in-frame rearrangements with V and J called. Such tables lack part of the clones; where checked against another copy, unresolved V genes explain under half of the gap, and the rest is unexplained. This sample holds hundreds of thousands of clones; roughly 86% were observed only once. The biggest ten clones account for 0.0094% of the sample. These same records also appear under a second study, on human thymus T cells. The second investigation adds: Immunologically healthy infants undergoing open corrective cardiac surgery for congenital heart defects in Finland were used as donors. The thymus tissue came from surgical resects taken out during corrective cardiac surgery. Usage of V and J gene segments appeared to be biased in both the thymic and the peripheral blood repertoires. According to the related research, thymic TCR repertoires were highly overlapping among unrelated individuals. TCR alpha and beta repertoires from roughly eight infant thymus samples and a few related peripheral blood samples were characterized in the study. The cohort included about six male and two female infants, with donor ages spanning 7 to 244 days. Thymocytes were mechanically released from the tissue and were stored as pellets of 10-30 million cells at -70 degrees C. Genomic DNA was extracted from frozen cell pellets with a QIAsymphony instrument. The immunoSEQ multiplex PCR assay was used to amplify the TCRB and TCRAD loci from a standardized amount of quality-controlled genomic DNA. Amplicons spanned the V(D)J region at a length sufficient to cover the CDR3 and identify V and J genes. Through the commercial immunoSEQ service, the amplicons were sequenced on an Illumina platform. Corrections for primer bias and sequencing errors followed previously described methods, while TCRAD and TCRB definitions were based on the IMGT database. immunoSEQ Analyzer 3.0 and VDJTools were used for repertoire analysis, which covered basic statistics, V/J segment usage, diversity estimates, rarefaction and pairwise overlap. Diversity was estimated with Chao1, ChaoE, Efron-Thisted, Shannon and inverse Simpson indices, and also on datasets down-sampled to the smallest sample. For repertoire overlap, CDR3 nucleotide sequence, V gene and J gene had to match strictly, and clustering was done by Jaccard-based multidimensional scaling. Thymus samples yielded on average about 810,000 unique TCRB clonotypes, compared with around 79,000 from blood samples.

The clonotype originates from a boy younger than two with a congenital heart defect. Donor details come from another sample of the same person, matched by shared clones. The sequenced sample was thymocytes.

The DNA is as follows: TGTGCCAGTAGTATACTCTACGACAGGGAAGGTCTTGAAGCTTTCTTT. It is translated as CASSILYDREGLEAFF. The chain was built from TRBV19 and TRBJ1-1; 7 bases in between match TRBD1. For this chain, trimming is 2 bases at the V end and 7 bases at the J end, and the number of junction bases without a gene match is 13. Taken from the germline V gene (reference sequence), the CDR1 and CDR2 loops are LNHDA and SQIVND. Spanning cysteine to phenylalanine, the CDR3 consists of 16 amino acids. Of all the DNA, just the CDR3 is kept, 48 bases in frame from base 1.